These 13 T cell receptor beta chains were all obtained from the same sample, sequenced in a study of metastatic and nonmetastatic thyroid tumors. Through MiXCR, TCRdb re-clonotyped the PCR reads. The sample has about 15,000 clones; around a quarter are singletons. Prior to thyroid surgery, none of the patients had received any treatment. The specimen was tumor tissue. These receptors were collected from a female donor with papillary thyroid cancer or a benign thyroid nodule (not recorded which). Some clones in this sample may be carry-over from other donors' samples.

The chain employs TRBV4-2 and TRBJ1-1, with D possibly matching TRBD1 (6 bases). V lost 8 bases and J 2 bases, leaving 27 bases between the germline ends. Germline V gene sequence: CDR1 LGHNA, CDR2 YNFKEQ. The CDR3 runs to 18 residues. CDR3 in amino acids: CASSGDSVQGYGNTEAFF. Written as DNA, the CDR3 is TGTGCCAGCTCTGGGGACTCGGTTCAGGGGTATGGTAACACTGAAGCTTTCTTT.

This clone was picked up many times. This chain connects TRBV20-1 to TRBJ2-1; D gene uncertain. This CDR3 contains 15 residues. CDR1 and CDR2 (germline): DFQATT, SNEGSKA (reference sequence). The V end was cut by 5 bases, the J end by 0 bases, with 14 bases between. This CDR3 reads CSAFPGVGSYNEQFF. CDR3 nucleotides: TGCAGTGCTTTCCCCGGAGTTGGCTCCTACAATGAGCAGTTCTTC.

The gene calls are TRBV2 and TRBJ2-1, with 8 bases lining up with TRBD2. Germline V gene data show CDR1 as SNHLY and CDR2 as FYNNEI. The trim removed 4 bases at V and 11 bases at J, leaving 19 bases unmatched. CDR3 length equals 17 residues. The CDR3 spells CASSVGFVTSVKNQQFF. The CDR3 DNA sequence: TGTGCCAGCAGTGTCGGCTTTGTGACTAGCGTTAAGAATCAGCAGTTCTTC.

This clone was detected many times. The rearrangement uses TRBV5-1 and TRBJ2-1, with D maybe TRBD2 (5 bases). V was clipped by 5 bases and J by 2 bases, with 11 bases between them. Germline V gives CDR1 SGHRS, CDR2 YFSETQ. The CDR3 length is 14 residues. CDR3 residues: CASRGSFTYNEQFF. CDR3 DNA: TGCGCCAGCAGAGGGAGTTTCACCTACAATGAGCAGTTCTTC.

The CDR3 loop reads CACTSTGSLSDTQYF. CDR3 sequence (DNA): TGTGCCTGCACCTCGACAGGGTCCCTCTCAGATACGCAGTATTTT. V gene TRBV30 combines with J gene TRBJ2-3, with 7 bases aligning to TRBD1. The CDR3 loop spans 15 amino acids. V lost 6 bases and J lost 4; bases outside the gene matches: 13. Germline loops: CDR1 GTSNPN, CDR2 SVGIG (reference sequence). The full variable domain, its missing parts supplied by reference TRBV30 and TRBJ2-3, is SQTIHQWPATLVQPVGSPLSLECTVEGTSNPNLYWYRQAAGRGLQLLFYSVGIGQISSEVPQNLSASRPQDRQFILSSKKLLLSDSGFYLCACTSTGSLSDTQYFGPGTRLTVL.

This clone is categorized as medium-sized (0.01 to 0.1%). The V and J genes are TRBV6-2 or TRBV6-3 and TRBJ2-3, with D possibly being TRBD1 (5 bases). Trimming took off 3 bases at V and 4 bases at J, with 11 bases between the two ends. This CDR3 is 14 amino acids long. Germline assignment: CDR1 MNHEY and CDR2 SVGEGT. CDR3 sequence reads: CASSYPDIADTQYF. The CDR3 DNA follows: TGTGCCAGCAGTTATCCGGACATCGCAGATACGCAGTATTTT.

This clone was seen just once. The chain links TRBV7-8 to TRBJ1-3, with D possibly matching TRBD1 (6 bases). Germline lookup yields CDR1 SGHVS and CDR2 FQNEAQ. V was pared by 1 base and J by 0 bases, with 13 bases between. The CDR3 extends over 17 amino acids. The CDR3: CASSLGNRADSGNTIYF. The CDR3 coding sequence is TGTGCCAGCAGCTTAGGTAACAGGGCCGACTCTGGAAACACCATATATTTT.

This clone counts as medium-sized (0.01 to 0.1%). Within the sample, other DNA sequences also encode this same CDR3. Written as DNA, the CDR3 is TGTGCCAGCAGTGTGGGAAACACCGGGGAGCTGTTTTTT. Translating gives CASSVGNTGELFF. The chain joins TRBV6-1 to TRBJ2-2; D not resolved. The CDR3 runs 13 residues. The germline V gene has CDR1 MNHNS and CDR2 SASEGT. V dropped 4 bases and J dropped 2 bases, with 5 bases sitting between them.

As regards this clone: A much more abundant neighbour one base away suggests this may be a read error. Other DNA sequences in this sample translate to the same CDR3. J is TRBJ1-1 and V is TRBV6-1, with D possibly TRBD1 on 5 matching bases. V gave up 5 bases and J gave up 5 bases, with 24 bases separating them. The CDR3 loop spans 17 amino acids. The germline V gene has CDR1 MNHNS and CDR2 SASEGT. CDR3 loop: CASSRIHLRDSPTEAFF. The CDR3 DNA sequence: TGTGCCAGCAGTAGGATACACCTACGCGACAGCCCAACTGAAGCTTTCTTT.

This clone was found a few times. The CDR3 loop reads CATTWTRNQPQHF. Written as DNA, the CDR3 is TGTGCCACCACCTGGACCCGAAATCAGCCCCAGCATTTT. The V gene is TRBV24-1, the J gene TRBJ1-5; D is undetermined. Germline V gives CDR1 KGHDR, CDR2 SFDVKD. The V gene lost 8 bases and the J gene lost 4 bases, with 11 bases spanning the gap. There are 13 residues in the CDR3.

On this clone: The CDR3 carries no conserved terminal phenylalanine or tryptophan, so it likely arises from a read error. The J gene is TRBJ2-7, the V gene TRBV20-1; 15 bases are shared with TRBD2. Germline V gene lookup returns CDR1 DFQATT and CDR2 SNEGSKA (reference sequence). This CDR3 spans 15 amino acids. Trimming took 5 bases from V and 2 from J; bases not matched to a gene: 4. The CDR3 sequence: CSALWTSGRAYEQYS. In DNA, the CDR3 is TGCAGTGCTCTTTGGACTAGCGGGAGGGCCTACGAGCAGTACTCC.

This clone showed up just a few times. The chain employs TRBV6-1 and TRBJ2-7; TRBD1 might be the D (6 bases). Trimming took 6 bases from V and 4 from J, leaving 10 bases between them. The CDR3 runs to 12 residues. CDR1 and CDR2 from the germline V gene are MNHNS and SASEGT. CDR3 protein: CASRPDSYEQYF. CDR3 nucleotides: TGTGCCAGCAGGCCGGACAGTTACGAGCAGTACTTC.

V usage is TRBV7-8 and J usage is TRBJ2-7, with 9 nucleotides matching TRBD1. Per germline, CDR1 SGHVS and CDR2 FQNEAQ. J gave up 6 bases and V 2 bases, and 8 bases lay outside the gene matches. There are 15 residues in the CDR3. The CDR3 nucleotides are TGTGCCAGCAGCTTAACGGGACAGGGTCGGGGCGAGCAGTACTTC. It translates to CASSLTGQGRGEQYF.